These T cell receptor beta chains were read from a single sample in a study of blood T cell repertoires in COVID-19. Libraries were prepared by immunoSEQ multiplex PCR; TCRdb keeps only in-frame clonotypes and omits some of them. The sample lists approximately 330,000 clones; over 80% were seen once. The specimen sequenced was peripheral blood. These TCRs come from a man aged 25-45 years with COVID-19, enrolled during active disease. Both conserved end residues are part of each CDR3. A D gene is named only where the DNA matches it firmly. Only some rows state a clone size, as once, few, many or a class for expanded clones.

CDR3nt	CDR3aa	abundance	d_gene	v_gene	j_gene
TGTGCCAGCAGCTTAGGACAGGTCCGGAATGAGCAGTTCTTC	CASSLGQVRNEQFF	-	-	TRBV7-2	TRBJ2-1
TGTGCCAGCAGTTACTCACAGGGTCGGCAGTACTTC	CASSYSQGRQYF	-	-	TRBV6-2/TRBV6-3	TRBJ2-7
TGTGCCAGCAGCTCCGACAGGGGAGAGACCCAGTACTTC	CASSSDRGETQYF	-	TRBD1	TRBV7-3	TRBJ2-5
TGTGCCAGCAGTTTCTCCCTAAGTGATACGCAGTATTTT	CASSFSLSDTQYF	once	-	TRBV12-3/TRBV12-4	TRBJ2-3
TGTGCCAGTAGTATAGCTGGGACACCGAATTCACCCCTCCACTTT	CASSIAGTPNSPLHF	-	-	TRBV19	TRBJ1-6
TGTGCCAGCAGTTTATCCACCCCAGAGCCCCAGCATTTT	CASSLSTPEPQHF	once	-	TRBV12-3/TRBV12-4	TRBJ1-5
TGTGCCAGTAGTAATCCTTCCGCCGGGACTAGCGGGAGGATTCAGTACTTC	CASSNPSAGTSGRIQYF	-	TRBD2	TRBV19	TRBJ2-4
TGTGCCAGCAGAAATACAGGGGGCGGAACCGGGGAGCTGTTTTTT	CASRNTGGGTGELFF	-	TRBD1	TRBV7-2	TRBJ2-2
TGTGCCAGCAGCGTACAAGCGGGAGTGGAGACCCAGTACTTC	CASSVQAGVETQYF	-	TRBD2	TRBV9	TRBJ2-5
TGTGCCAGCAGCCCCGTGGGCTCTTCGAACACTGAAGCTTTCTTT	CASSPVGSSNTEAFF	-	-	TRBV7-2	TRBJ1-1
TGTGCCACCAGCAGACGGGGGGCGCTGGCTGGGGCCAACGTCCTGACTTTC	CATSRRGALAGANVLTF	-	-	TRBV15	TRBJ2-6
TGTGCCAGCAGTTACAGTAGCGGGAGGAGCACAGATACGCAGTATTTT	CASSYSSGRSTDTQYF	-	TRBD2	TRBV6-2/TRBV6-3	TRBJ2-3
TGTGCCAGCAGTTCGGGACAGCAACAAGAGACCCAGTACTTC	CASSSGQQQETQYF	-	TRBD1	TRBV28	TRBJ2-5
TGTGCCAGCACAGGACAGGGATTGGGCTCCTACGAGCAGTACTTC	CASTGQGLGSYEQYF	-	TRBD1	TRBV6-4	TRBJ2-7
TGTGCCAGCAGTTCCGGGACAGGGTTTAGCAATCAGCCCCAGCATTTT	CASSSGTGFSNQPQHF	once	TRBD1	TRBV6-5	TRBJ1-5
TGTGCCTGGAGTGTACTCGGACTAGCAGACGGGGAGCTGTTTTTT	CAWSVLGLADGELFF	-	TRBD2	TRBV30	TRBJ2-2
TGCGCCAGCAGTATCCAGGGGGCCCAAGAGACCCAGTACTTC	CASSIQGAQETQYF	-	TRBD1	TRBV5-1	TRBJ2-5
TGTGCCACCAGCAGGGGAATAGGGGGCGAGCAGTACTTC	CATSRGIGGEQYF	-	-	TRBV15	TRBJ2-7
TGTGCCAGTAGTCAAACTAGCGCCTACACCGGGGAGCTGTTTTTT	CASSQTSAYTGELFF	once	TRBD2	TRBV19	TRBJ2-2
TGTGCCAGCAGTCGGGTCTCCGGCGGGGGACAGTTCTTC	CASSRVSGGGQFF	-	TRBD2	TRBV6-4	TRBJ2-1
TGTGCCAGCAGCCATTTTAATTCACCCCTCCACTTT	CASSHFNSPLHF	-	-	TRBV11-2	TRBJ1-6
TGCGCCAGCAGCTTGACGAAGAGGAGCACAGATACGCAGTATTTT	CASSLTKRSTDTQYF	-	-	TRBV5-1	TRBJ2-3
TGTGCCAGTAAGTCAACTTGGACAAACTTGGGAAGCTTTTCACCCCTCCACTTT	CASKSTWTNLGSFSPLHF	-	-	TRBV19	TRBJ1-6